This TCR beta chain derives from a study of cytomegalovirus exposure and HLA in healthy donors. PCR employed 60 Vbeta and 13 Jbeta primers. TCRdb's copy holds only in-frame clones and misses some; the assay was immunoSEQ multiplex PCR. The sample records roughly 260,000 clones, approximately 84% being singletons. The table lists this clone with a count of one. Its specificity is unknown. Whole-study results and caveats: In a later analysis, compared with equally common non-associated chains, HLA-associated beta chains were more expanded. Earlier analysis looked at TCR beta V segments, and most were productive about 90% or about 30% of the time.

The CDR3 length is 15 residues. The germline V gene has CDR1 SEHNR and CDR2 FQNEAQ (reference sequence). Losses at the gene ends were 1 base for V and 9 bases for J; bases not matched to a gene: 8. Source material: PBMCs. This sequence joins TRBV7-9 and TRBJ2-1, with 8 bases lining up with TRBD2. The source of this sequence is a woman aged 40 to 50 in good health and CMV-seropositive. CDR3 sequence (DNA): TGTGCCAGCAGCTTAGTAGCGGGGTTAACTAGTGAGCAGTTCTTC. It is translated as CASSLVAGLTSEQFF.